Presented here are 10 T cell receptor beta chains from one specimen sequenced in a study of T cell responses to AZD1222 COVID-19 vaccine. Sequencing was performed with immunoSEQ multiplex PCR; in TCRdb, only in-frame clones are kept and a portion is missing. The repertoire holds fewer than 100,000 clones, roughly nine tenths seen once, with roughly 10% in the top ten. This material consisted of peripheral blood, taken 28 days after the second AZD1222 dose. The receptor source for this set is an adult who received the AZD1222 COVID-19 vaccine.

V gene TRBV12-3 or TRBV12-4 combines with J gene TRBJ2-5; D call uncertain. The CDR3 spans 12 residues. V lost 3 bases and J 7 bases, leaving 9 bases between the germline ends. This CDR3 reads CASSLALGTQYF. The CDR3 nucleotides are TGTGCCAGCAGTTTGGCTCTGGGGACCCAGTACTTC.

The rearrangement uses TRBV7-2 and TRBJ2-7, with D perhaps given as TRBD1 or TRBD2 (7 bases each). V was cut by 5 bases and J by 1 base, with 15 bases left in between. This CDR3 has 15 amino acids. Germline V gene data show CDR1 as SGHTA and CDR2 as FQGNSA. The CDR3 loop reads CASSQGGTKSYEQYF. The DNA for the CDR3 is TGTGCCAGCAGCCAGGGGGGGACAAAATCCTACGAGCAGTACTTC.

The J gene is TRBJ2-4, the V gene TRBV3-1 (or the pseudogene TRBV3-2), with D perhaps TRBD1 (7 bases). Germline V CDR1 and CDR2: LGHDT, YNNKEL (reference sequence). The CDR3 covers 15 residues. V lost 5 bases to trimming and J lost 6 bases, with 17 bases between them. The DNA for the CDR3 is TGTGCCAGCAGCGGGACAGCGGGTGGGGGAAACATTCAGTACTTC. It translates to CASSGTAGGGNIQYF.

The chain employs TRBV6-5 and TRBJ2-2, with 7 bases identical to TRBD1. V lost 1 base, J lost 5 bases, and 7 bases stayed unmatched. The CDR3 contains 16 residues. Germline CDR1 MNHEY, CDR2 SVGAGI. As DNA, the CDR3 is TGTGCCAGCAGTTACTATAGACAGGGTCGGACCGGGGAGCTGTTTTTT. Translation gives CASSYYRQGRTGELFF.

The rearrangement joins TRBV6-5 to TRBJ1-2; D perhaps matches TRBD1 (5 bases). The CDR3 consists of 14 residues. Germline V gene lookup returns CDR1 MNHEY and CDR2 SVGAGI. Trimming took off 10 bases at V and 5 bases at J, with 20 bases between the two ends. The CDR3 loop reads CATFTHTGGYGYTF. CDR3 nucleotides: TGTGCCACCTTTACGCATACCGGGGGATATGGCTACACCTTC.

This clone appeared once. This chain links TRBV19 with TRBJ2-7, with D perhaps being TRBD1 or TRBD2 (5 bases each). This CDR3 contains 14 residues. CDR1 and CDR2 (germline): LNHDA, SQIVND (reference sequence). V lost 3 bases and J lost 0, with 9 bases in between. The CDR3, as DNA: TGTGCCAGTAGTATGGGGGTTTTCTCCTACGAGCAGTACTTC. This translates into CASSMGVFSYEQYF.

The chain has TRBV2 and TRBJ1-1; 7 bases map to TRBD1. CDR3 length equals 14 residues. V lost 3 bases, J lost 1 base, and 2 bases stayed unmatched. CDR1 is SNHLY and CDR2 is FYNNEI in the germline V gene. This chain's CDR3 is CASSDRGGNTEAFF. CDR3 coding DNA: TGTGCCAGCAGTGACAGGGGGGGGAACACTGAAGCTTTCTTT.

The V call is TRBV29-1, the J call TRBJ1-2, with D hard to call. Germline values: CDR1 SQVTM, CDR2 ANQGSEA. The CDR3 extends over 10 amino acids. Trimming took off 5 bases at V and 8 bases at J, with 9 bases between the two ends. CDR3 sequence: CSVFLGGYTF. The CDR3 DNA follows: TGCAGCGTTTTTTTGGGGGGCTACACCTTC.

The chain links TRBV7-2 to TRBJ1-1; maybe TRBD1 (5 bases). Trimming stripped 8 bases from V and 7 bases from J, with 14 bases between. This CDR3 comprises 12 residues. CDR1 is SGHTA and CDR2 is FQGNSA in the germline V gene. The CDR3 reads CASGIPGGEAFF. The CDR3 DNA reads as TGTGCCAGCGGCATCCCCGGGGGTGAAGCTTTCTTT.

CDR3 nucleotides: TGTGCCAGCAGCTTAGTGGCTAGCCAAGAGACCCAGTACTTC. Translating it yields CASSLVASQETQYF. The chain couples TRBV7-2 to TRBJ2-5; D gene uncertain. This CDR3 is 14 amino acids long. Trimming cost V 1 base and J 1 base, with 7 bases left between them. Germline loops: CDR1 SGHTA, CDR2 FQGNSA.